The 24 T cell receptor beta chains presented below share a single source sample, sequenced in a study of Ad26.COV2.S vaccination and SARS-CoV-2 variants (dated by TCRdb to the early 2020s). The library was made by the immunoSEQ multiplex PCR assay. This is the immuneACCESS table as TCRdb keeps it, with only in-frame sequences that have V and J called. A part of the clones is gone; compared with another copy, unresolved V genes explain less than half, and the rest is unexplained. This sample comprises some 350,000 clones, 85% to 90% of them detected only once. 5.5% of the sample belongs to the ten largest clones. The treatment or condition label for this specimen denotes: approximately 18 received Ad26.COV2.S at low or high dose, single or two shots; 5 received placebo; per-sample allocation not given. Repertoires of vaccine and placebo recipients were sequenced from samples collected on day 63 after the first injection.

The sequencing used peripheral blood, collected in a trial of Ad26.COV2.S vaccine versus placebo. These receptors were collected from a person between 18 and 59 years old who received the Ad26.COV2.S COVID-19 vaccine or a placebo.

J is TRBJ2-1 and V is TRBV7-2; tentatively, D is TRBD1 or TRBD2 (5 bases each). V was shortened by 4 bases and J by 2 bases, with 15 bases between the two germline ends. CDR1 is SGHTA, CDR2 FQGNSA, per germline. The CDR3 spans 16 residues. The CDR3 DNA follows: TGTGCCAGCAGCTGGGCCGGGACCGAACCCTACAATGAGCAGTTCTTC. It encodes CASSWAGTEPYNEQFF.

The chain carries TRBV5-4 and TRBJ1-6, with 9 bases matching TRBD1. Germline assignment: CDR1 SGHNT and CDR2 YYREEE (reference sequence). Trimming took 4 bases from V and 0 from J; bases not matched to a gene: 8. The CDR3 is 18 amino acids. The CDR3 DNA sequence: TGTGCCAGCAGCATACAGGGGGCGCGAAGCTCCTATAATTCACCCCTCCACTTT. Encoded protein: CASSIQGARSSYNSPLHF. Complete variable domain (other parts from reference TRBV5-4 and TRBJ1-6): ETGVTQSPTHLIKTRGQQVTLRCSSQSGHNTVSWYQQALGQGPQFIFQYYREEENGRGNFPPRFSGLQFPNYSSELNVNALELDDSALYLCASSIQGARSSYNSPLHFGNGTRLTVT.

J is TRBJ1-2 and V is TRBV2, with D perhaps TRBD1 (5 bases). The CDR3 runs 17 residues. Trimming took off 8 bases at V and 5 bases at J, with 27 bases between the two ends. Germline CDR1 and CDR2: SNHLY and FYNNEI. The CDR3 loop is CASRDGVSPPLGYGYTF. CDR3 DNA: TGTGCCAGCCGGGACGGCGTCTCTCCCCCCCTTGGGTATGGCTACACCTTC. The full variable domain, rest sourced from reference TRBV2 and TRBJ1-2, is EPEVTQTPSHQVTQMGQEVILRCVPISNHLYFYWYRQILGQKVEFLVSFYNNEISEKSEIFDDQFSVERPDGSNFTLKIRSTKLEDSAMYFCASRDGVSPPLGYGYTFGSGTRLTVV.

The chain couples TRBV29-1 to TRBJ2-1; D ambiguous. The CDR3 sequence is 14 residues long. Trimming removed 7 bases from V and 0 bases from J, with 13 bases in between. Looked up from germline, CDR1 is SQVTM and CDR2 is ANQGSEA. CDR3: CSALDFSSYNEQFF. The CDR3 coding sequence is TGCAGCGCTCTAGATTTTAGCTCCTACAATGAGCAGTTCTTC.

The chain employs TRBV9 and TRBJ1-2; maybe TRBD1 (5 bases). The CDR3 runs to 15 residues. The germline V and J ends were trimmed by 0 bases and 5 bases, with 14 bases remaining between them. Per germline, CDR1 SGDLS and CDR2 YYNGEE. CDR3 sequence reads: CASSVGQGEIYGYTF. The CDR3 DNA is TGTGCCAGCAGCGTAGGGCAGGGTGAAATTTATGGCTACACCTTC. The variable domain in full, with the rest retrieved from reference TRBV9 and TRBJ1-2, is DSGVTQTPKHLITATGQRVTLRCSPRSGDLSVYWYQQSLDQGLQFLIQYYNGEERAKGNILERFSAQQFPDLHSELNLSSLELGDSALYFCASSVGQGEIYGYTFGSGTRLTVV.

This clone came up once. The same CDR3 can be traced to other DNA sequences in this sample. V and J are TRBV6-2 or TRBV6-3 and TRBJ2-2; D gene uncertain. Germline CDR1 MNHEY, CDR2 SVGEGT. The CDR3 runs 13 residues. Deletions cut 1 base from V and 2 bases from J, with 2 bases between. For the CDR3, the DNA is TGTGCCAGCAGTTACTTAAACACCGGGGAGCTGTTTTTT. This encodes CASSYLNTGELFF.

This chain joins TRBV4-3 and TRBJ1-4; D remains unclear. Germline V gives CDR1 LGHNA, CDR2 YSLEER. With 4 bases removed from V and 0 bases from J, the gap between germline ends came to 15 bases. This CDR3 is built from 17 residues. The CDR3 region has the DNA TGCGCCAGCAGCCCTCAGATCGGGGTAGCAACTAATGAAAAACTGTTTTTT. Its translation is CASSPQIGVATNEKLFF.

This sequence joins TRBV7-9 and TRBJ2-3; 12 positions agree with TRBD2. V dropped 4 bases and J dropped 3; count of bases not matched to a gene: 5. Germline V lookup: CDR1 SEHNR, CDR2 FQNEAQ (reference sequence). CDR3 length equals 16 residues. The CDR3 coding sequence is TGTGCCAGCAGCTACCTAGCGGGAGGGGGGACAGATACGCAGTATTTT. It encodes CASSYLAGGGTDTQYF.

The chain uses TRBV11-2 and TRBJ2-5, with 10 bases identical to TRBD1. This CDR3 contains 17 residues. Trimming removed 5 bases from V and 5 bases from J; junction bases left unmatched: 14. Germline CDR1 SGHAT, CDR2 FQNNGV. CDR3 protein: CASSAIRWDRGRETQYF. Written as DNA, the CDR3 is TGTGCCAGCAGCGCTATTCGATGGGACAGGGGCCGGGAGACCCAGTACTTC.

This CDR3 reads CASSHGSATEAFF. CDR3 DNA: TGTGCCAGCAGCCATGGGAGCGCCACTGAAGCTTTCTTT. V is TRBV12-3 or TRBV12-4 and J is TRBJ1-1; D gene unclear. This CDR3 has 13 amino acids. V was clipped by 6 bases and J by 4 bases, with 12 bases between them.

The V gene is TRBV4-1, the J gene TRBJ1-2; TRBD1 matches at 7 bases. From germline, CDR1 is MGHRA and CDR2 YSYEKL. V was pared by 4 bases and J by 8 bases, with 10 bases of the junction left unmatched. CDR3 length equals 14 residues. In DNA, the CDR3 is TGCGCCAGCAGCCTGGGACAGCCCCAGGGCGGCTACACCTTC. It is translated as CASSLGQPQGGYTF.

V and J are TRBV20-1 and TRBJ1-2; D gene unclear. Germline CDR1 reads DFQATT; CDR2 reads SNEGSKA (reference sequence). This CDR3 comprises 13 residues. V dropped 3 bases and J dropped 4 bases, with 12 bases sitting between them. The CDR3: CSASEGVGYGYTF. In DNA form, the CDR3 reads TGCAGTGCTAGTGAGGGTGTGGGCTATGGCTACACCTTC.

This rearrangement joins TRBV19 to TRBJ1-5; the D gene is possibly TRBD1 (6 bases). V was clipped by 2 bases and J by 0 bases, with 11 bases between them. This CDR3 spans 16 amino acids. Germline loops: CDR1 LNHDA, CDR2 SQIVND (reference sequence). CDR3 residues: CASSIRGGGSNQPQHF. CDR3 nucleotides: TGTGCCAGTAGTATAAGAGGGGGGGGTAGCAATCAGCCCCAGCATTTT. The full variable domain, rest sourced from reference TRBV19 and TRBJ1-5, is DGGITQSPKYLFRKEGQNVTLSCEQNLNHDAMYWYRQDPGQGLRLIYYSQIVNDFQKGDIAEGYSVSREKKESFPLTVTSAQKNPTAFYLCASSIRGGGSNQPQHFGDGTRLSIL.

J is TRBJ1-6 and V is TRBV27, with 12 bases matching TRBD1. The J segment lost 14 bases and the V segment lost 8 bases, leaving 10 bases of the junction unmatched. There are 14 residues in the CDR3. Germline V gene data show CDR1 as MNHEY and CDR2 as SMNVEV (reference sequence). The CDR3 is CASAPGTGGITLHF. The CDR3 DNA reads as TGTGCCAGCGCACCCGGGACAGGGGGCATCACCCTCCACTTT.

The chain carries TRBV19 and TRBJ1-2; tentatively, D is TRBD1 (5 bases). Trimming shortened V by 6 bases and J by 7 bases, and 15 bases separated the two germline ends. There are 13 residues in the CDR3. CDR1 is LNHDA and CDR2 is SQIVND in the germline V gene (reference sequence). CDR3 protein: CASRWRQGSGYTF. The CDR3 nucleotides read TGTGCCAGTAGATGGAGGCAGGGAAGTGGCTACACCTTC.

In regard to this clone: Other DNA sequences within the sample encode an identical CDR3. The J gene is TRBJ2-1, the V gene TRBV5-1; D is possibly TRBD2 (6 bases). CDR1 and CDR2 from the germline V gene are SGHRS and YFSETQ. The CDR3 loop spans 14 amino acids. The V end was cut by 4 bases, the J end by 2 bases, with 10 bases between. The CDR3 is CASSLGGAYNEQFF. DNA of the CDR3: TGCGCCAGCAGCCTCGGCGGGGCCTACAATGAGCAGTTCTTC.

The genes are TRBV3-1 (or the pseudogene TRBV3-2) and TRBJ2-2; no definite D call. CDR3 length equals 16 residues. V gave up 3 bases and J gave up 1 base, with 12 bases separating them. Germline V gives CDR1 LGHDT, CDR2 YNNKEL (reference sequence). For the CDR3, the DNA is TGTGCCAGCAGCCACCATAACCGCGGGAACACCGGGGAGCTGTTTTTT. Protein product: CASSHHNRGNTGELFF.

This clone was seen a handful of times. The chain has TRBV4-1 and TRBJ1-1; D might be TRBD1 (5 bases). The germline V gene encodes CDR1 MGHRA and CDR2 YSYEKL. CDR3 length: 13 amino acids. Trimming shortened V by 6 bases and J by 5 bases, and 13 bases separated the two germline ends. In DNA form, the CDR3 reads TGCGCCAGCAGGGCCGGGAGGGGTACTGAAGCTTTCTTT. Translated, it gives CASRAGRGTEAFF.

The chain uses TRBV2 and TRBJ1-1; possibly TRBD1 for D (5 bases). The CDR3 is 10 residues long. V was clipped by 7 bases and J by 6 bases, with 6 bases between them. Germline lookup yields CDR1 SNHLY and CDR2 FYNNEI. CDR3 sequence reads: CASKGAEAFF. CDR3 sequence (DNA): TGTGCCAGCAAAGGGGCTGAAGCTTTCTTT.

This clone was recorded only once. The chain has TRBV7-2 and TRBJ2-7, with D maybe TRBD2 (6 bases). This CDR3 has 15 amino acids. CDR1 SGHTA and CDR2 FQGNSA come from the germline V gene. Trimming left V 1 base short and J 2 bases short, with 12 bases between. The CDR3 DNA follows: TGTGCCAGCAGCTTAGGGCTAGCGCAGACCTACGAGCAGTACTTC. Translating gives CASSLGLAQTYEQYF.

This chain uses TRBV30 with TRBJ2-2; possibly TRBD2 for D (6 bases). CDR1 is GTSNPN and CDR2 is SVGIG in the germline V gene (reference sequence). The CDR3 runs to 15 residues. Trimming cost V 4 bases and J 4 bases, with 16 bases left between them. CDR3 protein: CAWTHGGSPTGELFF. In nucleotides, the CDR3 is TGTGCCTGGACCCACGGAGGGAGTCCCACCGGGGAGCTGTTTTTT.

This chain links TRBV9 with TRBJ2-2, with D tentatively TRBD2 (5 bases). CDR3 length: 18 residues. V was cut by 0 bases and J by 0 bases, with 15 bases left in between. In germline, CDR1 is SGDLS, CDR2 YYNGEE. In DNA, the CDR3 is TGTGCCAGCAGCGTAGCGTCCCGGGGAACAGCGAACACCGGGGAGCTGTTTTTT. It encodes CASSVASRGTANTGELFF.

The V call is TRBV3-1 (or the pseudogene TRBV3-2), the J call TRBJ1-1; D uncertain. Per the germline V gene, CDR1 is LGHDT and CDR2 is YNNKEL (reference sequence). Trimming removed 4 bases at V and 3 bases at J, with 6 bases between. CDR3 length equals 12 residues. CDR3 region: CASSRVDTEAFF. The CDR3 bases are TGTGCCAGCAGCCGTGTAGACACTGAAGCTTTCTTT.

CDR3 residues: CASSQADLSGDGYTF. In nucleotides, the CDR3 is TGCGCCAGCAGCCAAGCCGACCTTTCGGGGGATGGCTACACCTTC. The chain carries TRBV4-3 and TRBJ1-2, with D tentatively TRBD1 (5 bases). Germline CDR1 and CDR2: LGHNA and YSLEER. Trimming pared 1 base from V and 6 bases from J, leaving 15 bases between. This CDR3 has 15 residues.